This TCR beta chain was found in a study of T cell responses to AZD1222 COVID-19 vaccine. Libraries were prepared by immunoSEQ multiplex PCR; TCRdb keeps only in-frame clonotypes and omits some of them. The sample carries approximately 200,000 clones, approximately 86% recorded once. Findings and caveats of the study: Repertoires were collected only later (after the peak T cell response had occurred). White British people made up most donors, females outnumbered males, and clonal diversity was possibly underestimated.

Of note for this clone: The target antigen is unknown.

The germline CDR1 and CDR2 sequences are MNHGY and SAAAGT. The CDR3 totals 18 residues. With 7 bases removed from V and 0 bases from J, the gap between germline ends came to 24 bases. The sample consisted of peripheral blood, taken on day 0 of AZD1222 vaccination. The rearrangement joins TRBV6-8 to TRBJ1-1; TRBD1 is a possible D gene (5 bases). This sequence was found in an adult in good health. The CDR3 protein is CASNPPMGELGMNTEAFF. The CDR3 nucleotides are TGTGCCAGCAACCCGCCTATGGGGGAATTAGGCATGAACACTGAAGCTTTCTTT.